These 16 T cell receptor beta chains were all obtained from the same sample, sequenced in a study of PD-L1 blockade in urothelial cancer. The time point denotes: peripheral blood 6 weeks after treatment start. The repertoire was sequenced with immunoSEQ multiplex PCR; TCRdb's copy has only in-frame clones and lacks some. The repertoire includes roughly 120,000 clones, 75% to 90% of them detected once, and over 1.5% sits in the top ten. The specimen comprised PBMCs, sampled around atezolizumab (anti-PD-L1) treatment. The receptors originated from a man between 60 and 75 years old with urothelial cancer.

V gene TRBV7-8 combines with J gene TRBJ1-5; TRBD1 is a possible D gene (6 bases). V was shortened by 5 bases and J by 0 bases, with 14 bases between the two germline ends. The V gene's germline CDR1 is SGHVS and CDR2 FQNEAQ. This CDR3 is 16 amino acids long. CDR3 residues: CASSPRQAYSNQPQHF. DNA of the CDR3: TGTGCCAGCAGCCCCCGACAGGCGTATAGCAATCAGCCCCAGCATTTT. The variable domain in full, with the rest retrieved from reference TRBV7-8 and TRBJ1-5, is GAGVSQSPRYKVAKRGQDVALRCDPISGHVSLFWYQQALGQGPEFLTYFQNEAQLDKSGLPSDRFFAERPEGSVSTLKIQRTQQEDSAVYLCASSPRQAYSNQPQHFGDGTRLSIL.

The gene calls are TRBV6-1 and TRBJ2-6; no firm D call. Germline CDR1 reads MNHNS; CDR2 reads SASEGT. Trimming took 4 bases from V and 0 from J, leaving 7 bases between them. This CDR3 spans 15 amino acids. This CDR3 reads CASSGPPSGANVLTF. Here the CDR3 DNA reads TGTGCCAGCAGTGGGCCCCCCTCTGGGGCCAACGTCCTGACTTTC.

V is TRBV30 and J is TRBJ1-3; no clear D. This CDR3 is built from 15 residues. Deletions cut 1 base from V and 0 bases from J, with 10 bases between. Looked up from germline, CDR1 is GTSNPN and CDR2 is SVGIG (reference sequence). The CDR3 nucleotides read TGTGCCTGGAGTGGCGGTTCTCCCTCTGGAAACACCATATATTTT. Protein product: CAWSGGSPSGNTIYF.

This chain joins TRBV7-8 and TRBJ1-2; TRBD1 is a possible D gene (5 bases). Germline CDR1 SGHVS, CDR2 FQNEAQ. V was clipped by 1 base and J by 2 bases, with 11 bases between them. The CDR3 covers 15 residues. The CDR3 spells CASSLGEGRNYGYTF. CDR3 nucleotides: TGTGCCAGCAGCTTAGGGGAGGGACGGAACTATGGCTACACCTTC.

The CDR3 region is CASSRLAGETGELFF. The CDR3 DNA is TGTGCCAGCAGCAGACTAGCGGGAGAGACCGGGGAGCTGTTTTTT. This chain joins TRBV6-1 and TRBJ2-2, with 12 bases lining up with TRBD2. This CDR3 is 15 amino acids long. Per germline, CDR1 MNHNS and CDR2 SASEGT. The trim removed 6 bases at V and 5 bases at J, leaving 4 bases unmatched.

The rearrangement uses TRBV4-1 and TRBJ2-5; D is unclear. Trimming removed 2 bases at V and 4 bases at J, with 11 bases between. Germline CDR1 reads MGHRA; CDR2 reads YSYEKL. The CDR3 loop spans 14 amino acids. CDR3: CASSQKRSSETQYF. For the CDR3, the DNA is TGCGCCAGCAGCCAAAAAAGGAGTTCAGAGACCCAGTACTTC.

CDR3 in DNA: TGTGCCAGCAGCCCCAGCGCGGGGGGATTTAACTATGGCTACACCTTC. Translated: CASSPSAGGFNYGYTF. This chain joins TRBV7-9 and TRBJ1-2; D may be TRBD1 (5 bases). The CDR3 contains 16 residues. Germline CDR1 and CDR2: SEHNR and FQNEAQ (reference sequence). V shed 5 bases and J shed 1 base, with 17 bases lying between them.

This clone was seen only once. In DNA, the CDR3 is TGTGCCAGCAGCTCGGCGCGGGGGTATGGCTACACCTTC. Protein sequence: CASSSARGYGYTF. The V call is TRBV27, the J call TRBJ1-2; D is perhaps TRBD1 (5 bases). The CDR3 is made up of 13 amino acids. Germline-derived CDR1 and CDR2 are MNHEY and SMNVEV (reference sequence). V shed 6 bases and J shed 5 bases, with 13 bases lying between them.

The V gene is TRBV5-4, the J gene TRBJ1-1; tentative D call: TRBD1 (6 bases). The CDR3 is made up of 13 amino acids. V was trimmed by 2 bases and J by 6 bases, leaving 11 bases between them. Germline V gives CDR1 SGHNT, CDR2 YYREEE (reference sequence). The CDR3 DNA follows: TGTGCCAGCAGCTTTGAACAGGGCGCTGAAGCTTTCTTT. Its translation: CASSFEQGAEAFF.

The rearrangement links TRBV19 to TRBJ1-1; the D is unclear. From germline, CDR1 is LNHDA and CDR2 SQIVND (reference sequence). V dropped 7 bases and J dropped 0 bases, with 9 bases sitting between them. This CDR3 has 13 amino acids. In nucleotides, the CDR3 is TGTGCCAGTAAGAGACAAATGAACACTGAAGCTTTCTTT. Its translation is CASKRQMNTEAFF.

This clone appeared once. The V gene is TRBV5-4, the J gene TRBJ1-6; weak D call: TRBD1 (5 bases). The CDR3 is made up of 16 amino acids. The germline V gene encodes CDR1 SGHNT and CDR2 YYREEE (reference sequence). V lost 3 bases to trimming and J lost 5 bases, with 15 bases between them. CDR3 coding DNA: TGTGCCAGCAGCTGGGGACTGACAGCGGATAATTCACCCCTCCACTTT. Its protein is CASSWGLTADNSPLHF.

The table lists this clone with a count of one. V usage is TRBV28 and J usage is TRBJ1-5, with D uncertain. Germline V gene lookup returns CDR1 MDHEN and CDR2 SYDVKM. The CDR3 is made up of 16 amino acids. Trimming removed 7 bases at V and 0 bases at J, with 16 bases between. The CDR3 DNA is TGTGCCAGCACCCCAGGTGGGTTTAATAGCAATCAGCCCCAGCATTTT. Its translation is CASTPGGFNSNQPQHF.

This clone occurred a few times. The chain combines TRBV19 with TRBJ1-2; D is unclear. V lost 4 bases, J lost 4 bases, and 10 bases lay in between. CDR1 and CDR2 (germline): LNHDA, SQIVND (reference sequence). The CDR3 runs 13 residues. The CDR3, as DNA: TGTGCCAGTAGTAGTATAGCAGCCTATGGCTACACCTTC. Protein sequence: CASSSIAAYGYTF.

This clone has only one observation. The chain carries TRBV18 and TRBJ1-5; 7 bases are shared with TRBD1. V lost 5 bases and J lost 5; bases outside the gene matches: 6. Germline V CDR1 and CDR2: KGHSH, LQKENI. The CDR3 sequence is 14 residues long. The CDR3 nucleotides read TGTGCCAGCTCAGTTGACAGGGACTATCAGCCCCAGCATTTT. Translating it yields CASSVDRDYQPQHF.

The rearrangement joins TRBV27 to TRBJ1-2; 9 nucleotides line up with TRBD1. Trimming cost V 6 bases and J 1 base; bases outside gene matches: 6. Germline V CDR1 and CDR2: MNHEY, SMNVEV (reference sequence). This CDR3 contains 15 residues. The CDR3 DNA is TGTGCCAGCAGCATGACAGGGGGACGTAACTATGGCTACACCTTC. Its translation: CASSMTGGRNYGYTF.

The J gene is TRBJ2-7, the V gene TRBV5-4; 10 bases are a match to TRBD1. V shed 0 bases and J 3 bases; nucleotides not matched to a gene: 3. The germline V gene encodes CDR1 SGHNT and CDR2 YYREEE (reference sequence). The CDR3 covers 15 residues. The CDR3 nucleotides are TGTGCCAGCAGCTTGGGGACAGGGGGTGACTACGAGCAGTACTTC. Its protein is CASSLGTGGDYEQYF.